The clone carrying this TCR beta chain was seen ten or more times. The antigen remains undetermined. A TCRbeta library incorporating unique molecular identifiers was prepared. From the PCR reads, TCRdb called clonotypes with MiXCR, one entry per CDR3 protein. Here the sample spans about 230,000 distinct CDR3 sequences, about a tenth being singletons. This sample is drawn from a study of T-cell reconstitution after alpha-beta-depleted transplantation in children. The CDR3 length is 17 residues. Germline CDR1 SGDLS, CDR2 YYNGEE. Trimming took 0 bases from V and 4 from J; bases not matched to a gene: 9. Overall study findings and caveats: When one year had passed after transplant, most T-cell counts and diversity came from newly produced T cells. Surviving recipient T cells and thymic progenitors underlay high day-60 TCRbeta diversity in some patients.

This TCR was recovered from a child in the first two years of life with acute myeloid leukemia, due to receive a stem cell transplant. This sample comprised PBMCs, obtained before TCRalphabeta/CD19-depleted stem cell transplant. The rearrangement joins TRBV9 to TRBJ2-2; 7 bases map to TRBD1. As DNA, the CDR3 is TGTGCCAGCAGCGTAGACCCCCACCGGGACAGCACCGGGGAGCTGTTTTTT. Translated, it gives CASSVDPHRDSTGELFF.